Listed here are 13 T cell receptor beta chains from one sample, sequenced in a study of vaccination and CD4 T cells after COVID-19. As to treatment: roughly 10-day PBMC culture with coronavirus spike peptide pools or control peptides (ViraFEST assay). Cultured CD4+ T cells had their DNA profiled by the Oncomine TCR Beta short-read assay. TCRdb re-called the PCR reads through MiXCR, storing one row per CDR3 protein. Among approximately 12,000 distinct CDR3 sequences listed, around 21% were seen once. Their specific antigens are unknown. The sequencing here drew on CD4+ T cells from blood, cultured in vitro, taken before SARS-CoV-2 vaccination. The receptor set was obtained from a human donor who received a COVID-19 vaccine.

V usage is TRBV10-2 and J usage is TRBJ2-7; 10 positions agree with TRBD1. The CDR3 loop spans 16 amino acids. The germline V gene encodes CDR1 WSHSY and CDR2 SAAADI. The trim removed 3 bases at V and 3 bases at J, leaving 8 bases unmatched. The CDR3: CASSDLMGDRGYEQYF. DNA for the CDR3: TGCGCCAGCAGTGATTTGATGGGGGACAGGGGCTACGAGCAGTACTTC.

This CDR3 reads CASSLPGELYEQFF. The CDR3 DNA sequence: TGTGCCAGCAGTTTACCAGGGGAACTCTATGAGCAGTTCTTC. The chain couples TRBV28 to TRBJ2-1; D perhaps matches TRBD1 (6 bases). The V end lost 2 bases, the J end lost 8 bases, and 13 bases lay between the germline ends. Per germline, CDR1 MDHEN and CDR2 SYDVKM. CDR3 length: 14 residues.

The chain recombines TRBV6-4 with TRBJ1-2, with D unresolved. In germline, CDR1 is MRHNA, CDR2 SNTAGT. This CDR3 spans 14 amino acids. Trimming removed 8 bases from V and 1 base from J, with 14 bases in between. In DNA form, the CDR3 reads TGTGCCAGCCGACCTAACTTGGGTAACTATGGCTACACCTTC. It yields the protein CASRPNLGNYGYTF.

J is TRBJ1-6 and V is TRBV20-1, with 9 bases aligning to TRBD1. Germline assignment: CDR1 DFQATT and CDR2 SNEGSKA (reference sequence). The trim removed 1 base at V and 5 bases at J, leaving 12 bases unmatched. The length of the CDR3 is 18 residues. CDR3 sequence: CSARGMTGGDPNNSPLHF. As DNA, the CDR3 is TGCAGTGCTAGAGGGATGACAGGGGGTGACCCTAATAATTCACCCCTCCACTTT.

In this sample, this clonotype turned up a few times. The rearrangement joins TRBV5-1 to TRBJ1-2; D might be TRBD1 (5 bases). The germline V and J ends were trimmed by 2 bases and 3 bases, with 8 bases remaining between them. Germline V lookup: CDR1 SGHRS, CDR2 YFSETQ. The CDR3 is made up of 13 amino acids. CDR3 coding DNA: TGCGCCAGCAGCTTTGGCAGGGACTATGGCTACACCTTC. Its translation is CASSFGRDYGYTF. Full variable domain (outside the CDR3, taken from reference TRBV5-1 and TRBJ1-2): KAGVTQTPRYLIKTRGQQVTLSCSPISGHRSVSWYQQTPGQGLQFLFEYFSETQRNKGNFPGRFSGRQFSNSRSEMNVSTLELGDSALYLCASSFGRDYGYTFGSGTRLTVV.

This chain links TRBV5-1 with TRBJ2-7, with a possible D match to TRBD1 (5 bases). Germline values: CDR1 SGHRS, CDR2 YFSETQ. V was trimmed by 4 bases and J by 5 bases, leaving 22 bases between them. The CDR3 spans 16 residues. The CDR3: CASSLSMTAGFNEQYF. The CDR3 DNA reads TGCGCCAGCAGCCTCAGTATGACAGCCGGGTTCAACGAGCAGTACTTC.

The rearrangement uses TRBV29-1 and TRBJ1-4; tentatively, D is TRBD1 (6 bases). V lost 6 bases to trimming and J lost 4 bases, with 15 bases between them. There are 14 residues in the CDR3. Looked up from germline, CDR1 is SQVTM and CDR2 is ANQGSEA. The CDR3 nucleotides read TGCAGCGTAGACAGACAGGCCGGTAATGAAAAACTGTTTTTT. Its translation is CSVDRQAGNEKLFF.

The rearrangement links TRBV5-4 to TRBJ2-3; D tentatively fits TRBD1 or TRBD2 (6 bases each). CDR1 and CDR2 (germline): SGHNT, YYREEE (reference sequence). CDR3 size: 15 residues. Trimming removed 2 bases at V and 4 bases at J, with 14 bases between. The CDR3 is CASSFTGWGADTQYF. The CDR3 DNA sequence: TGTGCCAGCAGCTTTACAGGGTGGGGGGCAGATACGCAGTATTTT.

This clonotype was detected only a few times. V and J are TRBV30 and TRBJ2-3; 7 nucleotides match TRBD2. This CDR3 comprises 15 residues. The V gene end was trimmed by 4 bases and the J gene end by 6 bases; junction bases not matched to a gene: 13. Germline CDR1 reads GTSNPN; CDR2 reads SVGIG (reference sequence). CDR3 sequence (DNA): TGTGCCTGGACGTCGTGGGCGGGGGATCCTGATACGCAGTATTTT. The encoded protein is CAWTSWAGDPDTQYF.

This clonotype was seen a handful of times. The genes are TRBV20-1 and TRBJ1-2, with D perhaps matching TRBD1 (5 bases). Trimming cost V 0 bases and J 7 bases, with 18 bases left between them. CDR1 DFQATT and CDR2 SNEGSKA come from the germline V gene (reference sequence). The CDR3 consists of 15 residues. CDR3 nucleotides: TGCAGTGCTAGAGATAAGGGGATCTGGGGAGTTGGCTACACCTTC. It translates to CSARDKGIWGVGYTF.

The chain carries TRBV12-3 or TRBV12-4 and TRBJ2-3; 10 bases map to TRBD1. The length of the CDR3 is 14 residues. V gave up 7 bases and J gave up 3 bases; unmatched junction bases: 4. The CDR3 DNA sequence: TGTGCCAGCAAGCCGGGACAGGGGACAGATACGCAGTATTTT. Translation: CASKPGQGTDTQYF.

V usage is TRBV2 and J usage is TRBJ2-3; unclear D gene. This CDR3 has 13 amino acids. Germline CDR1 and CDR2: SNHLY and FYNNEI. V was cut by 4 bases and J by 2 bases, with 7 bases left in between. The CDR3 reads CASSGSFTDTQYF. In DNA form, the CDR3 reads TGTGCCAGCAGTGGATCCTTCACAGATACGCAGTATTTT.

The chain combines TRBV10-2 with TRBJ1-1; tentative D call: TRBD1 (6 bases). Between the trimmed V and J ends, which lost 2 bases and 1 base, there was a span of 11 bases. Germline CDR1 and CDR2: WSHSY and SAAADI. The CDR3 spans 15 residues. CDR3 amino acids: CASSERTAENTEAFF. The DNA of the CDR3 is TGCGCCAGCAGTGAGAGGACAGCTGAGAACACTGAAGCTTTCTTT.